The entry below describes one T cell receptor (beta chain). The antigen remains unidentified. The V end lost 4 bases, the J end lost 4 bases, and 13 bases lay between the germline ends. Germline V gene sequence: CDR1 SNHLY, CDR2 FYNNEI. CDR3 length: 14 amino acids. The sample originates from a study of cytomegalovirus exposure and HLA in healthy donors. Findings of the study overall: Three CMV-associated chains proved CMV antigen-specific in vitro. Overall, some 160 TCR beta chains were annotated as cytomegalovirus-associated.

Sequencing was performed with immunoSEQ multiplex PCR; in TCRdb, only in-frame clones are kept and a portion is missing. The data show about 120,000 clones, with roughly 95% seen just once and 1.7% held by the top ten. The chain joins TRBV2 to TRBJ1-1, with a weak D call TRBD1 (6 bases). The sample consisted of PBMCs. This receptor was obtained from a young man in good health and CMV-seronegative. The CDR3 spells CASSVRGVGTEAFF. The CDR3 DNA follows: TGTGCCAGCAGTGTCAGGGGCGTGGGCACTGAAGCTTTCTTT.